Following are 19 T cell receptor beta chains from one sample sequenced in a study of post-analysis software for immune sequencing data. Each TCR beta cDNA library carried unique molecular identifiers. One entry per CDR3 protein, called by TCRdb with MiXCR from the PCR reads. The repertoire holds approximately 400,000 distinct CDR3 sequences, with about a third as singletons. General study points: TRBV5-6, TRBV5-1 and TRBV20-1 belonged to a set of about five TRBV segments that were more frequent in patients than controls.

The antigens for these receptors are not known. Material: blood. The receptors come from a girl between 5 and 17 years old with multiple sclerosis.

Here the CDR3 reads CATSEDNYGYTF. DNA for the CDR3: TGTGCCACCAGTGAGGATAACTATGGCTACACCTTC. The gene calls are TRBV24-1 and TRBJ1-2; D ambiguous. This CDR3 contains 12 residues. The V gene lost 4 bases and the J gene lost 1 base, with 3 bases spanning the gap. Germline V CDR1 and CDR2: KGHDR, SFDVKD.

The V call is TRBV20-1, the J call TRBJ2-1, with 9 bases aligning to TRBD2. The CDR3 is 12 amino acids. J lost 13 bases, V lost 6 bases, and 10 bases had no gene match. Germline CDR1 DFQATT, CDR2 SNEGSKA (reference sequence). The CDR3 sequence is CSAPSGEETQFF. In DNA form, the CDR3 reads TGCAGTGCCCCTAGCGGGGAGGAGACCCAGTTCTTC.

This chain joins TRBV24-1 and TRBJ2-1; 15 bases fit TRBD2. Germline CDR1 reads KGHDR; CDR2 reads SFDVKD. J lost 0 bases, V lost 4 bases, and 3 bases had no gene match. CDR3 length: 18 residues. The CDR3 DNA reads TGTGCCACCAGTGAGGGACTAGCGGGGGGCAGCTCCTACAATGAGCAGTTCTTC. Its translation: CATSEGLAGGSSYNEQFF.

Remarks on this clonotype: Germline and junction disagree at one end, which may indicate a read error. The chain carries TRBV29-1 and TRBJ2-7; D possibly corresponds to TRBD1 (5 bases). There are 12 residues in the CDR3. Germline values: CDR1 SQVTM, CDR2 ANQGSEA. The CDR3 region is CSGEGDRDEQYF. DNA of the CDR3: TGCAGCGGTGAAGGGGATAGGGACGAGCAGTACTTC.

The chain combines TRBV10-1 with TRBJ2-7; D gene uncertain. Germline values: CDR1 WNHNN, CDR2 SYGVQD (reference sequence). V dropped 6 bases and J dropped 5 bases, with 17 bases sitting between them. The CDR3 extends over 14 amino acids. The CDR3 DNA reads as TGCGCCAGCAGGGAGATGGGGAATAGAGACGAGCAGTACTTC. Amino acid sequence: CASREMGNRDEQYF.

The chain recombines TRBV20-1 with TRBJ2-1; D gene unclear. CDR3 length: 15 residues. Trimming stripped 0 bases from V and 4 bases from J, with 13 bases between. Germline CDR1 DFQATT, CDR2 SNEGSKA (reference sequence). CDR3 sequence: CSARDHGVVYNEQFF. In nucleotides, the CDR3 is TGCAGTGCTAGAGATCATGGTGTGGTATACAATGAGCAGTTCTTC.

The rearrangement joins TRBV5-1 to TRBJ2-5, with 7 bases lining up with TRBD1. The end of the DNA fits TRBJ2-7 better, so the J call may be wrong. Germline values: CDR1 SGHRS, CDR2 YFSETQ. The CDR3 spans 15 residues. The CDR3: CASRETTGVTYEQYF. DNA for the CDR3: TGCGCCAGCAGAGAAACTACAGGGGTAACCTACGAGCAGTACTTC.

This clonotype was observed a handful of times. The chain joins TRBV6-2 or TRBV6-3 to TRBJ2-1; a possible D gene is TRBD1 (6 bases). Trimming removed 4 bases from V and 0 bases from J, with 10 bases in between. Looked up from germline, CDR1 is MNHEY and CDR2 is SVGEGT. The CDR3 is made up of 15 amino acids. Here the CDR3 reads CASSFTGSSYNEQFF. The CDR3 DNA follows: TGTGCCAGCAGTTTCACAGGGAGCTCCTACAATGAGCAGTTCTTC.

This chain uses TRBV27 with TRBJ2-1; D is unresolved. Germline V lookup: CDR1 MNHEY, CDR2 SMNVEV (reference sequence). V lost 0 bases and J 6 bases, leaving 6 bases between the germline ends. This CDR3 has 13 amino acids. The CDR3 is CASSLSAINEQFF. Here the CDR3 DNA reads TGTGCCAGCAGTTTATCGGCGATCAATGAGCAGTTCTTC.

Turning to this clonotype: An end of the junction differs from the germline gene, which may be a read error. This chain links TRBV7-8 with TRBJ1-5, with TRBD1 matching 12 bases. CDR3 size: 15 residues. CDR1 is SGHVS and CDR2 is FQNEAQ in the germline V gene. In DNA, the CDR3 is TGTGCCAACAGCCCGGGACAGGGGGCGAGTCAGCCCCAGCATTTT. It encodes CANSPGQGASQPQHF.

Concerning this clonotype itself: This may arise from a read error, as a much more abundant clone is one base away. The chain employs TRBV29-1 and TRBJ1-2; D is possibly TRBD1 (5 bases). The CDR3 extends over 13 amino acids. With 0 bases removed from V and 8 bases from J, the gap between germline ends came to 13 bases. Germline assignment: CDR1 SQVTM and CDR2 ANQGSEA. The CDR3 reads CSVEEGLGSGYTF. CDR3 nucleotide sequence: TGCAGCGTTGAAGAGGGACTGGGTTCCGGCTACACCTTC. The variable domain in full, with the rest retrieved from reference TRBV29-1 and TRBJ1-2, is SAVISQKPSRDICQRGTSLTIQCQVDSQVTMMFWYRQQPGQSLTLIATANQGSEATYESGFVIDKFPISRPNLTFSTLTVSNMSPEDSSIYLCSVEEGLGSGYTFGSGTRLTVV.

A few counts support this clonotype. The rearrangement links TRBV5-1 to TRBJ2-3; 7 positions agree with TRBD2. The V gene's germline CDR1 is SGHRS and CDR2 YFSETQ. CDR3 length equals 15 residues. The V gene end was trimmed by 0 bases and the J gene end by 2 bases; junction bases not matched to a gene: 3. The CDR3 sequence: CASSLGTSATDTQYF. The CDR3 DNA reads TGCGCCAGCAGCTTGGGTACTAGCGCCACAGATACGCAGTATTTT. The full variable domain, in which reference TRBV5-1 and TRBJ2-3 provide the parts outside the CDR3, is KAGVTQTPRYLIKTRGQQVTLSCSPISGHRSVSWYQQTPGQGLQFLFEYFSETQRNKGNFPGRFSGRQFSNSRSEMNVSTLELGDSALYLCASSLGTSATDTQYFGPGTRLTVL.

The chain joins TRBV15 to TRBJ1-5, with 7 nucleotides matching TRBD1. This CDR3 region has 15 residues. Unmatched junction bases numbered 7, after V lost 4 bases and J lost 4 bases. Looked up from germline, CDR1 is LNHNV and CDR2 is YYDKDF (reference sequence). DNA of the CDR3: TGTGCCACCAGCATGGCTGACAGGGTTAATCAGCCCCAGCATTTT. Protein sequence: CATSMADRVNQPQHF.

This clonotype was seen ten or more times. The chain joins TRBV7-2 to TRBJ2-6, with a weak D call TRBD2 (5 bases). Per the germline V gene, CDR1 is SGHTA and CDR2 is FQGNSA. The CDR3 is 15 amino acids. Trimming cost V 5 bases and J 1 base, with 9 bases left between them. The CDR3 sequence is CASSLGGSGANVLTF. The CDR3 DNA reads as TGTGCCAGCAGCCTAGGCGGGTCTGGGGCCAACGTCCTGACTTTC.

This clonotype was seen more than once but under ten times. The genes are TRBV18 and TRBJ1-1; 7 bases align to TRBD1. This CDR3 region has 14 residues. The germline gives CDR1 KGHSH, CDR2 LQKENI. Trimming cost V 3 bases and J 2 bases; bases outside gene matches: 3. The CDR3 is CASSPQGGNTEAFF. CDR3 nucleotide sequence: TGTGCCAGCTCACCGCAGGGGGGAAACACTGAAGCTTTCTTT.

The genes are TRBV6-5 and TRBJ1-2; perhaps TRBD1 as D (6 bases). V was trimmed by 6 bases and J by 4 bases, leaving 15 bases between them. The CDR3 is 14 amino acids. Per germline, CDR1 MNHEY and CDR2 SVGAGI. The CDR3 is CASSNRVAAYGYTF. The DNA for the CDR3 is TGTGCCAGCAGCAACAGGGTAGCGGCCTATGGCTACACCTTC.

This chain links TRBV12-3 or TRBV12-4 with TRBJ2-3, with a tentative D call TRBD1 (6 bases). V was pared by 6 bases and J by 3 bases, with 25 bases between. The CDR3 covers 18 residues. The CDR3 here is CASRNALGRGERTDTQYF. DNA for the CDR3: TGTGCCAGCAGAAACGCACTAGGCAGGGGTGAGAGAACAGATACGCAGTATTTT.

The chain carries TRBV7-2 and TRBJ1-5; 9 nucleotides agree with TRBD1. Looked up from germline, CDR1 is SGHTA and CDR2 is FQGNSA. The ends lost 5 bases at V and 3 bases at J; junction bases unmatched: 8. The CDR3 contains 16 residues. The CDR3 DNA sequence: TGTGCCAGCAGCGAACCGGGACAGGGTTTCAATCAGCCCCAGCATTTT. Its protein is CASSEPGQGFNQPQHF.

As regards this clonotype: The junction does not match germline at one end; this may be a read error. The chain recombines TRBV7-9 with TRBJ2-1; no definite D call. In germline, CDR1 is SEHNR, CDR2 FQNEAQ (reference sequence). This CDR3 has 14 residues. The chain's CDR3 is CAGSLVGISNEQFF. The CDR3 DNA reads as TGTGCCGGCAGCCTAGTAGGCATTTCCAATGAGCAGTTCTTC.